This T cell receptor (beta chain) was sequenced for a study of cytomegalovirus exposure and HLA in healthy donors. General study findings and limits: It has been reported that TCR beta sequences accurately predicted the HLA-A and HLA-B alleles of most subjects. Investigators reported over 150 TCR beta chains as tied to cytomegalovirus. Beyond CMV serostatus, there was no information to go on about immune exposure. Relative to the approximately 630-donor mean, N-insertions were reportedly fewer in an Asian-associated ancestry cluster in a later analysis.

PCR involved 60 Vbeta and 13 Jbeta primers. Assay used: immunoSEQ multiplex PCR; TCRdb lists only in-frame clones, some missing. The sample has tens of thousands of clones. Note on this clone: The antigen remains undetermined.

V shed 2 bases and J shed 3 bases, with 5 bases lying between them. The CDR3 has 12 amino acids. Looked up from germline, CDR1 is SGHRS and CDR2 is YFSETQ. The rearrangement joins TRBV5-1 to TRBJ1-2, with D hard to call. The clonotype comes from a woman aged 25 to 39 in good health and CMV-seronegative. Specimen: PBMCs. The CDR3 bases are TGCGCCAGCAGCTTCGGGGACTATGGCTACACCTTC. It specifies CASSFGDYGYTF.